The text below deals with one TCR beta chain. This specimen comes from a study of blood T cell repertoires in COVID-19. As originally analysed: Using reference gene primer amplification, nucleated cell counts were estimated. The repertoire was sequenced with immunoSEQ multiplex PCR; TCRdb's copy has only in-frame clones and lacks some. D and trimming were read from the DNA, whereas the V and J calls and clone size are those reported in that table. Of around 68,000 clones listed, roughly nine tenths are singletons. The CDR3 extends over 14 amino acids. This clonotype was sampled from a man aged 50 to 59 with active COVID-19. Sequenced: peripheral blood. The rearrangement links TRBV21-1 to TRBJ1-2; the table calls TRBD1, which could not be checked here. TRBV21-1 is a pseudogene segment. The CDR3: CASSNLDRGGGYTF. CDR3 bases: TGTGCCAGCAGCAACCTCGACAGGGGGGGCGGCTACACCTTC.